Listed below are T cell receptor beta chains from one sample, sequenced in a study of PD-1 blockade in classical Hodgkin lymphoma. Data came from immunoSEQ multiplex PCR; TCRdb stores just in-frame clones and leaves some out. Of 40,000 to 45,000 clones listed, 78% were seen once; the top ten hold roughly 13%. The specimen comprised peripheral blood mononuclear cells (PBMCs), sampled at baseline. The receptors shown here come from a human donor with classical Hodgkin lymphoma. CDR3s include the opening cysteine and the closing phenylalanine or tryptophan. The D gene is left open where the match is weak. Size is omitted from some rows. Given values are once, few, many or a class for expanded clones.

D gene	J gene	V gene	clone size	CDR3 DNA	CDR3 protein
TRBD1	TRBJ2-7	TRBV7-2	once	TGTGCCAGCAGCTTAGTGCCGACAGGGGGCTACGAGCAGTACTTC	CASSLVPTGGYEQYF
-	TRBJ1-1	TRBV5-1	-	TGCGCCAGCAGCTACGACGTGGGTACTGAAGCTTTCTTT	CASSYDVGTEAFF
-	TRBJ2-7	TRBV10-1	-	TGCGCCAGCGGATCTCGGACGCCACCCTACGAGCAGTACTTC	CASGSRTPPYEQYF
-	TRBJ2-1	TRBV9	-	TGTGCCAGCAGCGTAGCGTCAGACAGAGGGGAGCAGTTCTTC	CASSVASDRGEQFF
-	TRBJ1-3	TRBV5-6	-	TGTGCCAGCAGCTTTTCCTTCTCTGGAAACACCATATATTTT	CASSFSFSGNTIYF
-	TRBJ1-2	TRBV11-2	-	TGTGCCAGCAGCGGGGAGATTAGCCTCTATGGCTACACCTTC	CASSGEISLYGYTF
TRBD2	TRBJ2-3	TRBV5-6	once	TGTGCCAGCAGCTGGGGACTAGCGGGGGCAGATACGCAGTATTTT	CASSWGLAGADTQYF
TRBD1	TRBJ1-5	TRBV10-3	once	TGTGCCATCAGTGAGGGACAGGGGAACTATCAGCCCCAGCATTTT	CAISEGQGNYQPQHF
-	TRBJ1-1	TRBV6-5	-	TGTGCCAGCAGCCAATACAGGGCCCCGAACACTGAAGCTTTCTTT	CASSQYRAPNTEAFF
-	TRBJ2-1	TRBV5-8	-	TGTGCCAGCAGGATGGAGTTCACAACTTCCTACAATGAGCAGTTCTTC	CASRMEFTTSYNEQFF
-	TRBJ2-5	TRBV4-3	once	TGCGCCAGCAGCCAAGATAACGGACCGCCCCAAGGAGAGACCCAGTACTTC	CASSQDNGPPQGETQYF
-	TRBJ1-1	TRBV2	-	TGTGCCAGCAGTGTGGAGGGTCCGGGCACTGAAGCTTTCTTT	CASSVEGPGTEAFF
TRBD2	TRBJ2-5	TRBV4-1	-	TGCGCCAGCAGCCAAGAAGGGAGAGCGGGGGGGCATGAGACCCAGTACTTC	CASSQEGRAGGHETQYF
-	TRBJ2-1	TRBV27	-	TGTGCCAGCAGTTTAAGTCAAGGGGACTACAATGAGCAGTTCTTC	CASSLSQGDYNEQFF
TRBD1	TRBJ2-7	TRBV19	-	TGTGCCAGTAGTGCCCCCTGGACAGGGGAGAGCGAGCAGTACTTC	CASSAPWTGESEQYF
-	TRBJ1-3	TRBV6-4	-	TGTGCCAGCAGTGACGAGGGTCGACAGGAACTGCCTTTCTCTGGAAACACCATATATTTT	CASSDEGRQELPFSGNTIYF
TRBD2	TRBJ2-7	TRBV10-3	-	TGTGCCATCAGTGAGGCTCTAGCGGGGGGTTACTACGAGCAGTACTTC	CAISEALAGGYYEQYF
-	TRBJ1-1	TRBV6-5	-	TGTGCCAGCAGTTATCCAGGAAACACTGAAGCTTTCTTT	CASSYPGNTEAFF
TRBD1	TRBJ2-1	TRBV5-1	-	TGCGCCAGCAGCTTGGTGGGACAGGGTTTAAATGAGCAGTTCTTC	CASSLVGQGLNEQFF
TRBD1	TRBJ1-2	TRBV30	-	TGTGCCTTTCTTCGACAGGGGGCATTTTTTGGCTACACCTTC	CAFLRQGAFFGYTF
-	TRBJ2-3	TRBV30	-	TGTGCCTGGAGTCAGGACTATGATACGCAGTATTTT	CAWSQDYDTQYF
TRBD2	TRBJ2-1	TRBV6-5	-	TGTGCCAGCAGTTACGGTAGCGGGGGGGCCAATGAGCAGTTCTTC	CASSYGSGGANEQFF
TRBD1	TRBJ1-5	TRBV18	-	TGTGCCAGCTCGCGCCTTCAGGGGGAAAATCAGCCCCAGCATTTT	CASSRLQGENQPQHF
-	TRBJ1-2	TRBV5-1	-	TGCGCCAGCAGCTTGGATACAGGGAGCTATGGCTACACCTTC	CASSLDTGSYGYTF
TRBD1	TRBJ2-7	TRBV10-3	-	TGTGCCACCTCCCGGGGGACAGGGAAGCAGTACTTC	CATSRGTGKQYF
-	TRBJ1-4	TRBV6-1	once	TGTGCCACGGCACTAGGGGATGAAAAACTGTTTTTT	CATALGDEKLFF
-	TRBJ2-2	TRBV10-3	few	TGTGCCATCAGTGAGGGAGGAGGTATCGGGGAGCTGTTTTTT	CAISEGGGIGELFF
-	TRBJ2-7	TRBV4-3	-	TGCGCCAGCAGCCAAGGCAGGTTCTACGAGCAGTACTTC	CASSQGRFYEQYF
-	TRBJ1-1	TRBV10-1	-	TGCGCCAGCAGTGAAACGGCGAACACTGAAGCTTTCTTT	CASSETANTEAFF
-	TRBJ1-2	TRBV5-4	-	TGTGCCAGCAGCTTGGGGGAAAGGGGTGGCTACACCTTC	CASSLGERGGYTF
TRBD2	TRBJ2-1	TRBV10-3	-	TGTGCCATCAGTTACGTCGCTAGCGGGGGGGCCTATGAGCAGTTCTTC	CAISYVASGGAYEQFF
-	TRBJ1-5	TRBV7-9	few	TGTGCCAGCAGCTTATTCATCAATCAGCCCCAGCATTTT	CASSLFINQPQHF
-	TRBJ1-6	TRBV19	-	TGTGCCAGTAGTGCCTCCTCAGGGGACCTCCACTTT	CASSASSGDLHF
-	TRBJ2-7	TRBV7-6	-	TGTGCCAGCAGCCCCCGACGGGGCAGTCCCTTTGGCTACGAGCAGTACTTC	CASSPRRGSPFGYEQYF
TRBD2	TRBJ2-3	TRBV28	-	TGTGCCAGCGCTATAACGGGGGGGCGAACAGATACGCAGTATTTT	CASAITGGRTDTQYF